Listed below are T cell receptor beta chains from one sample, sequenced in a study of response to subunit inactivated influenza vaccine. From the RT-PCR reads, TCRdb called clonotypes with MiXCR, one entry per CDR3 protein. The sample has about 650,000 distinct CDR3 sequences; approximately 14% are singletons. The sample in question was PBMCs from blood, obtained roughly 13 days after vaccination. These TCRs come from a man in his fifties or sixties who received an inactivated influenza vaccine. Each CDR3 is given with its conserved first and last residue. The D gene is left open where the match is weak. The size of a clone is reported for some rows only, either as once, few or many, or as a class for expanded clones.

v_call	cdr3_length	clone_size	j_call	d_call	cdr3_nt	cdr3_aa
TRBV12-3/TRBV12-4	12	many	TRBJ1-2	NA	TGTGCCAGCAGCCCAGGCCAAGGGGGCTACACCTTC	CASSPGQGGYTF
TRBV12-3/TRBV12-4	14	many	TRBJ2-1	NA	TGTGCCAGCAGTACTCGACAGGGAGGTAATGAGCAGTTCTTC	CASSTRQGGNEQFF
TRBV7-9	16	NA	TRBJ1-3	NA	TGTGCCAGCAGCTTTCCCACGGGAGCCTCTGGAAACACCATATATTTT	CASSFPTGASGNTIYF
TRBV3-1	15	NA	TRBJ2-7	NA	TGTGCCAGCAGCCAAGAACGGCTAACACCTTACGAGCAGTACTTC	CASSQERLTPYEQYF
TRBV15	13	few	TRBJ1-4	NA	TGTGCCACCAGCAGAGATAAGGCCGAGCGGCTGTTTTTT	CATSRDKAERLFF
TRBV28	13	NA	TRBJ1-2	NA	TGTGCCAGCACAATTGGGGGGTACGTTGGCTACACCTTC	CASTIGGYVGYTF
TRBV20-1	15	NA	TRBJ2-5	TRBD2	TGCAGTGCTAGCGGACTAGCATCCCTCCAAGAGACCCAGTACTTC	CSASGLASLQETQYF
TRBV5-4	14	NA	TRBJ2-3	NA	TGTGCCAGCAGCTTGGCGTTGGGACGAGATACGCAGTATTTT	CASSLALGRDTQYF
TRBV5-1	13	many	TRBJ2-2	NA	TGCGCCAGCAGTATCGGACCTACCGGGGAGCTGTTTTTT	CASSIGPTGELFF
TRBV28	14	few	TRBJ1-3	NA	TGTGCCAGCAGTTCCTACAACTCTGGAAACACCATATATTTT	CASSSYNSGNTIYF
TRBV20-1	18	NA	TRBJ2-6	TRBD1	TGCAGTGCTAGAGCCCCGGGACAGGGAGTTGCTGGGGCCAACGTCCTGACTTTC	CSARAPGQGVAGANVLTF